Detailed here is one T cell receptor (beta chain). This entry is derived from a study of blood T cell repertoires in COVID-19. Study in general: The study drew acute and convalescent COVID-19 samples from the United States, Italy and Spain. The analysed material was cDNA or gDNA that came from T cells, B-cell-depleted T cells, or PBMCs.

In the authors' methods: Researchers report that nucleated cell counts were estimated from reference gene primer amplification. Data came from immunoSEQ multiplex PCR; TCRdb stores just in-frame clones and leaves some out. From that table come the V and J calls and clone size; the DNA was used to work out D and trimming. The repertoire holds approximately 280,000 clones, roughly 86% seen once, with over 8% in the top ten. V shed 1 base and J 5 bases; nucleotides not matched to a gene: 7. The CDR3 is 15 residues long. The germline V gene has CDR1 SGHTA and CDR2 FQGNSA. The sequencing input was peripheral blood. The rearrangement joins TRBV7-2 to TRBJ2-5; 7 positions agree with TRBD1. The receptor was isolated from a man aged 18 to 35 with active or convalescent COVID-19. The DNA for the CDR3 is TGTGCCAGCAGCTTAGTGGAACAGGGGTGGGAGACCCAGTACTTC. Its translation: CASSLVEQGWETQYF.